This record looks at one TCR beta chain sequence and its context. These data come from a study of patients and donors after allogeneic stem cell transplantation. TCRdb used MiXCR to reprocess the RT-PCR reads, holding one entry per CDR3 protein. The sample holds roughly 190,000 distinct CDR3 sequences, around two fifths seen once. Per germline, CDR1 DFQATT and CDR2 SNEGSKA (reference sequence). This CDR3 contains 14 residues. With 0 bases clipped from V and 5 bases from J, the junction kept 5 bases outside the gene matches. This chain connects TRBV20-1 to TRBJ1-2; 8 nucleotides line up with TRBD1. This clonotype was obtained from a human donor who was either an allogeneic HSCT recipient or a stem cell or donor lymphocyte infusion donor (not recorded which). It is not recorded whose cells these are; they may come from a transplant donor. Source material: blood, either unsorted or a sorted T cell fraction (not recorded which). CDR3 sequence: CSARETGVRYGYTF. CDR3 DNA: TGCAGTGCTAGAGAGACAGGGGTACGGTATGGCTACACCTTC.